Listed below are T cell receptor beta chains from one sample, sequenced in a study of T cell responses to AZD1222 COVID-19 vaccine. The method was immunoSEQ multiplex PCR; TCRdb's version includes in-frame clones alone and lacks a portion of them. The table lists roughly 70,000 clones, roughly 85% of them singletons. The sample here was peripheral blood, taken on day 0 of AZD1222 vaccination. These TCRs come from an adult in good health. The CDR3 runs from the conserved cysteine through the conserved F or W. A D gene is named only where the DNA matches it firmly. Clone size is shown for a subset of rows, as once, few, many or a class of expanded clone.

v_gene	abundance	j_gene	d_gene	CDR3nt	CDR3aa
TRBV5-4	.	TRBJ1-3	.	TGTGCCAGCAGCTGGGGAAACACCATATATTTT	CASSWGNTIYF
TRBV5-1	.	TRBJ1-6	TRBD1	TGCGCCAGCAGCTTGTGGGACAGGGATAATTCACCCCTCCACTTT	CASSLWDRDNSPLHF
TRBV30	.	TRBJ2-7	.	TGTGCCTGGAGTGTTGGCAGGGGCCACGAGCAGTACTTC	CAWSVGRGHEQYF
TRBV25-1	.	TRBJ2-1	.	TGTGCCAGCAGGGCTCCAGGGAGCCCATGGAATGAGCAGTTCTTC	CASRAPGSPWNEQFF
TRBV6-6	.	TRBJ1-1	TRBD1	TGTGCCAGCAGTTGGGACAGGGTGGGAGCTTTCTTT	CASSWDRVGAFF
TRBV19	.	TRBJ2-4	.	TGTGCCAGTAGTATTGGTGGGCCGAGATTGTTTGGAAACATTCAGTACTTC	CASSIGGPRLFGNIQYF
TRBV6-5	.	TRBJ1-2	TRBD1	TGTGCCAGCAGTTTTCTAGGACAGGGCGATGGCTACACCTTC	CASSFLGQGDGYTF
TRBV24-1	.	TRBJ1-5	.	TGTGCCACCGCGCCGGCCAGGGGATTGCGGCAGCCCCAGCATTTT	CATAPARGLRQPQHF
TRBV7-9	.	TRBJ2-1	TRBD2	TGTGCCAGCAGCTTGCGGGCAAGCGGGGGGGCGAATGAGCAGTTCTTC	CASSLRASGGANEQFF
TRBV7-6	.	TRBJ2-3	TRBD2	TGTGCCAGCAGCCTAATACCGGGACTAGGGGGAGATACGCAGTATTTT	CASSLIPGLGGDTQYF
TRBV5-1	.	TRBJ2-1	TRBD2	TGCGCCAGCAGCTTGTCTATCTCTAGCGGGAACAATGAGCAGTTCTTC	CASSLSISSGNNEQFF
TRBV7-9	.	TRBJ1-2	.	TGTGCCAGCAGGTCTGGACGGGGCTACACCTTC	CASRSGRGYTF
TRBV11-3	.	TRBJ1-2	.	TGTGCCAGCAGCCATAGCCGTTGGGTTAGGGGGACCTATGGCTACACCTTC	CASSHSRWVRGTYGYTF
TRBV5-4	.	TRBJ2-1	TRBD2	TGTGCCAGCAGCTCGTTTCTAGCGGGAGGGCGCAATGAGCAGTTCTTC	CASSSFLAGGRNEQFF
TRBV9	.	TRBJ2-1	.	TGTGCCAGCAGCTCTGGCTACAATGAGCAGTTCTTC	CASSSGYNEQFF
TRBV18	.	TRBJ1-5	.	TGTGCCAGCTCACCGGGTGGGGGTAATCAGCCCCAGCATTTT	CASSPGGGNQPQHF
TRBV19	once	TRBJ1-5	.	TGTGCCAGTAAAGACCTCCCAATAGGGCCCCAGCATTTT	CASKDLPIGPQHF
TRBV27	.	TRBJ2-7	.	TGTGCCAGCAGTCACACCGGGCCCACCTACGAGCAGTACTTC	CASSHTGPTYEQYF
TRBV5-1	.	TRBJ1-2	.	TGCGCCAGCAGCCCATTCGTAGGGGCCGATACTAACTATGGCTACACCTTC	CASSPFVGADTNYGYTF
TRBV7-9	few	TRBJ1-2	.	TGTGCCAGCAGCTCCCCACAGGGCAGTAACTATGGCTACACCTTC	CASSSPQGSNYGYTF
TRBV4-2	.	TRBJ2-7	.	TGTGCCAGCAGCCAGGAGGGCATCAACGAGCAGTACTTC	CASSQEGINEQYF
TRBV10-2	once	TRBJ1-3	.	TGCGCCAGCAGTGAGTCGGGAGGAAACACCATATATTTT	CASSESGGNTIYF
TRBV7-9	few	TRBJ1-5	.	TGTGCCAGCAGCCTGGGCCAGGGCGGTCAGCCCCAGCATTTT	CASSLGQGGQPQHF
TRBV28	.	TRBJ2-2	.	TGTGCCAGCAGGAGCGCCGGGGAGCTGTTTTTT	CASRSAGELFF
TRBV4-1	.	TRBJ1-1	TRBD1	TGCGCCAGCAGCCAAGATCGGACAGGTCTTATGAACACTGAAGCTTTCTTT	CASSQDRTGLMNTEAFF
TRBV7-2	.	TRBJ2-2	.	TGTGCCAGCAGCTTAGAAGGCGGGGCCAACACCGGGGAGCTGTTTTTT	CASSLEGGANTGELFF
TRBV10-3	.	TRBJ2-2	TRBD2	TGTGCCATCACTACGGGACTAGCGGGAGTGTACACCGGGGAGCTGTTTTTT	CAITTGLAGVYTGELFF
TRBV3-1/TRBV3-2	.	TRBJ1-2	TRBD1	TGTGCCAGCAGACCAGGGGGCGCAAAAGGCTACACCTTC	CASRPGGAKGYTF